Listed below are T cell receptor beta chains from one sample, sequenced in a study of blood T cell repertoires in COVID-19. TCRdb keeps only in-frame clones here, not all; method: immunoSEQ multiplex PCR. Among hundreds of thousands of clones listed, around nine tenths were seen once. Material for sequencing was PBMCs or T cells enriched from blood (not recorded which). These receptor sequences come from a woman aged 40 to 50 who had recovered from COVID-19. Each CDR3 is given with its conserved first and last residue. D genes are given only for firm matches. Some rows mark clone size as missing; the rest say once, few, many or name a class of expanded clone.

d_gene: TRBD1; abundance: NA; v_gene: TRBV19; j_gene: TRBJ1-5; CDR3nt: TGTGCCAGTAGTATGGTGTGGGACAGAAGCAATCAGCCCCAGCATTTT; CDR3aa: CASSMVWDRSNQPQHF
d_gene: NA; abundance: NA; v_gene: TRBV7-2; j_gene: TRBJ2-3; CDR3nt: TGTGCCAGCAGCTTAGCGAGGGCGACAGATACGCAGTATTTT; CDR3aa: CASSLARATDTQYF
d_gene: NA; abundance: NA; v_gene: TRBV6-5; j_gene: TRBJ1-1; CDR3nt: TGTGCCAGCAGTTACTCAGCAGGGAGGAGCACTGAAGCTTTCTTT; CDR3aa: CASSYSAGRSTEAFF
d_gene: TRBD1; abundance: once; v_gene: TRBV28; j_gene: TRBJ1-1; CDR3nt: TGTGCCAGCAGTTCGACAGGGATGAACACTGAAGCTTTCTTT; CDR3aa: CASSSTGMNTEAFF
d_gene: TRBD1; abundance: NA; v_gene: TRBV28; j_gene: TRBJ1-6; CDR3nt: TGTGCCAGCGGGCAGGGGGCTGACTCCTATAATTCACCCCTCCACTTT; CDR3aa: CASGQGADSYNSPLHF
d_gene: NA; abundance: NA; v_gene: TRBV9; j_gene: TRBJ1-5; CDR3nt: TGTGCCAGCAGCGTTTCAGGATTCGAGCCCCAGCATTTT; CDR3aa: CASSVSGFEPQHF
d_gene: TRBD2; abundance: NA; v_gene: TRBV5-4; j_gene: TRBJ2-3; CDR3nt: TGTGCCAGCAGCGGACTAGCGGGGCCTATCACAGATACGCAGTATTTT; CDR3aa: CASSGLAGPITDTQYF
d_gene: TRBD1; abundance: NA; v_gene: TRBV6-4; j_gene: TRBJ2-7; CDR3nt: TGTGCCAGCAGCAAGACAGGGGAAGGGGACTTC; CDR3aa: CASSKTGEGDF
d_gene: TRBD1; abundance: NA; v_gene: TRBV10-3; j_gene: TRBJ2-7; CDR3nt: TGTGCCATCAGTGAAGGGACAGGAGTCGGAGAGCAGTACTTC; CDR3aa: CAISEGTGVGEQYF
d_gene: NA; abundance: NA; v_gene: TRBV2; j_gene: TRBJ1-4; CDR3nt: TGTGCCAGCAGTGAATACGGGTTAAGGGAAAAACTGTTTTTT; CDR3aa: CASSEYGLREKLFF
d_gene: NA; abundance: NA; v_gene: TRBV11-3; j_gene: TRBJ2-5; CDR3nt: TGTGCCAGCAGCTTAAGGAGGCTCCTTCAAGAGACCCAGTACTTC; CDR3aa: CASSLRRLLQETQYF
d_gene: NA; abundance: NA; v_gene: TRBV27; j_gene: TRBJ1-3; CDR3nt: TGTGCCAGCAGTTTACCGGACAAGCTGTGGTCTGGAAACACCATATATTTT; CDR3aa: CASSLPDKLWSGNTIYF
d_gene: NA; abundance: NA; v_gene: TRBV11-2; j_gene: TRBJ2-1; CDR3nt: TGTGCCAGCAGCTTAGAGGTGAGCTCCTACAATGAGCAGTTCTTC; CDR3aa: CASSLEVSSYNEQFF
d_gene: NA; abundance: NA; v_gene: TRBV2; j_gene: TRBJ2-2; CDR3nt: TGTGCCAGCAAACCTAACGTGAACACCGGGGAGCTGTTTTTT; CDR3aa: CASKPNVNTGELFF
d_gene: NA; abundance: NA; v_gene: TRBV4-3; j_gene: TRBJ1-1; CDR3nt: TGCGCCAGCAGCCAAACAGGCAACACTGAAGCTTTCTTT; CDR3aa: CASSQTGNTEAFF
d_gene: TRBD1; abundance: NA; v_gene: TRBV9; j_gene: TRBJ1-2; CDR3nt: TGTGCCAGCAGCGTAGCCGACAGGGGGCCTGCTAACTATGGCTACACCTTC; CDR3aa: CASSVADRGPANYGYTF
d_gene: NA; abundance: NA; v_gene: TRBV2; j_gene: TRBJ2-2; CDR3nt: TGTGCCAGCAGACCCTTAGCTGGCACCGGGGAGCTGTTTTTT; CDR3aa: CASRPLAGTGELFF
d_gene: NA; abundance: NA; v_gene: TRBV2; j_gene: TRBJ2-3; CDR3nt: TGTGCCAGCACCGAGGGTCGGGACTTCCGCACAGATACGCAGTATTTT; CDR3aa: CASTEGRDFRTDTQYF
d_gene: NA; abundance: NA; v_gene: TRBV30; j_gene: TRBJ1-2; CDR3nt: TGTGCCTGGAGTTCGGGACATCCCGGGCCTGGTGGCTACACCTTC; CDR3aa: CAWSSGHPGPGGYTF
d_gene: TRBD2; abundance: NA; v_gene: TRBV7-9; j_gene: TRBJ2-1; CDR3nt: TGTGCCAGCAGCCTCGAGCGGGAGAACAATGAGCAGTTCTTC; CDR3aa: CASSLERENNEQFF
d_gene: TRBD2; abundance: NA; v_gene: TRBV4-3; j_gene: TRBJ2-1; CDR3nt: TGCGCCAGCAGCCAATACAGCGGGAGTGGCAATGAGCAGTTCTTC; CDR3aa: CASSQYSGSGNEQFF
d_gene: TRBD1; abundance: NA; v_gene: TRBV9; j_gene: TRBJ2-2; CDR3nt: TGTGCCAGCAGCGTGAACAGGGGGACGAACACCGGGGAGCTGTTTTTT; CDR3aa: CASSVNRGTNTGELFF
d_gene: TRBD1; abundance: NA; v_gene: TRBV9; j_gene: TRBJ2-2; CDR3nt: TGTGCCAGCAGCGTAATGGGACAGGGGGCTTCCGGGGAGCTGTTTTTT; CDR3aa: CASSVMGQGASGELFF
d_gene: NA; abundance: NA; v_gene: TRBV27; j_gene: TRBJ1-6; CDR3nt: TGTGCCAGCAGTCCTGACAGCCCCTATAATTCACCCCTCCACTTT; CDR3aa: CASSPDSPYNSPLHF